The subject of this entry is one T cell receptor beta chain. The target antigen is unknown. Using immunoSEQ multiplex PCR, the repertoire was profiled, and TCRdb retains in-frame clones only, with some absent. The sample carries around 90,000 clones, 85% to 90% recorded once. The data were taken from a study of OX40 agonist ivuxolimab in advanced cancers. Study background: The treatment was a fully human IgG2 OX40 agonist, ivuxolimab. Study-wide findings and caveats: Certain nonresponders likewise exhibited a low normalized T-cell clonal expansion.

V was shortened by 4 bases and J by 1 base, with 16 bases between the two germline ends. Germline V gives CDR1 SEHNR, CDR2 FQNEAQ (reference sequence). The CDR3 is 16 residues long. This clonotype was sampled from an adult with an advanced solid tumor such as melanoma, head and neck, liver or kidney cancer. The chain is built from TRBV7-9 and TRBJ1-1, with D perhaps matching TRBD1 (5 bases). The specimen was CD4+ or CD8+ T cells sorted from blood, collected in a trial of the OX40 agonist ivuxolimab. The DNA of the CDR3 is TGTGCCAGCAGCTCACCCCTCCAGGGAAGGAACACTGAAGCTTTCTTT. Residues: CASSSPLQGRNTEAFF. Drawing the rest from reference TRBV7-9 and TRBJ1-1, the complete variable domain is DTGVSQNPRHKITKRGQNVTFRCDPISEHNRLYWYRQTLGQGPEFLTYFQNEAQLEKSRLLSDRFSAERPKGSFSTLEIQRTEQGDSAMYLCASSSPLQGRNTEAFFGQGTRLTVV.